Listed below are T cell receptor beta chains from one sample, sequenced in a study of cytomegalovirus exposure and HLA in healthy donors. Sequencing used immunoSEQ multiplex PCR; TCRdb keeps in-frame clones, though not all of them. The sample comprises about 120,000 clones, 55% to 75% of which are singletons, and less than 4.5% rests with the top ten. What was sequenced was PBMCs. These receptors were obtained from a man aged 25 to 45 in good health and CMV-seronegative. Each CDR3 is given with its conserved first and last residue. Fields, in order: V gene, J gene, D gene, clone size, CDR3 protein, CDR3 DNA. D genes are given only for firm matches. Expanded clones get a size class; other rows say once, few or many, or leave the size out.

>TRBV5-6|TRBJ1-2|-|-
CASSDYRELGYGYTF
TGTGCCAGCAGCGACTACAGGGAGTTGGGCTATGGCTACACCTTC
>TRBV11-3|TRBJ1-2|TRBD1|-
CASSVQGVGYTF
TGTGCCAGCAGCGTACAGGGGGTTGGCTACACCTTC
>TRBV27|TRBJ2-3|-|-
CASSLGRQSTDTQYF
TGTGCCAGCAGTTTAGGCAGACAGAGCACAGATACGCAGTATTTT
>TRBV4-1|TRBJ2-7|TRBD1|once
CASSHGGQGAYEQYF
TGCGCCAGCAGCCATGGGGGACAGGGCGCATACGAGCAGTACTTC
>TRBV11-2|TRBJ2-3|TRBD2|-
CASSLATSGGLGTDTQYF
TGTGCCAGCAGCTTAGCTACTAGCGGGGGGCTGGGCACAGATACGCAGTATTTT
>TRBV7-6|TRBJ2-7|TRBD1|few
CASSPRQGLYEQYF
TGTGCCAGCAGCCCACGACAGGGGCTCTACGAGCAGTACTTC
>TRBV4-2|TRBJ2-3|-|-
CASSPLSEGGDTQYF
TGTGCCAGCAGCCCACTATCGGAAGGGGGAGATACGCAGTATTTT
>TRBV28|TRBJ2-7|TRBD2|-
CASSPARGEPNYEQYF
TGTGCCAGCAGTCCAGCTCGGGGGGAGCCCAACTACGAGCAGTACTTC
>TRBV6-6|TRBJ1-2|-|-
CASSPRDGYTF
TGTGCCAGCAGTCCCCGAGATGGCTACACCTTC
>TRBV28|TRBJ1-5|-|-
CASSFRREYSNQPQHF
TGTGCCAGCAGTTTTCGGAGGGAGTATAGCAATCAGCCCCAGCATTTT
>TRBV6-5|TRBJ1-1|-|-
CASMEWRTEAFF
TGTGCCAGCATGGAGTGGAGAACTGAAGCTTTCTTT
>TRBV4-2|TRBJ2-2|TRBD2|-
CASSKVLAGDGELFF
TGTGCCAGCAGCAAAGTACTAGCGGGGGACGGGGAGCTGTTTTTT
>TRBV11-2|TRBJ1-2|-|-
CASSLEQYGYTF
TGTGCCAGCAGCTTAGAACAGTATGGCTACACCTTC
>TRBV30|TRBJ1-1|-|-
CAWSVLENTEAFF
TGTGCCTGGAGTGTACTAGAGAACACTGAAGCTTTCTTT
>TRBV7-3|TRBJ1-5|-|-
CASRVGRADDQPQHF
TGTGCCAGCAGGGTGGGCAGGGCTGATGATCAGCCCCAGCATTTT
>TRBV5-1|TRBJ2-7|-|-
CASSPTGGSYEQYF
TGCGCCAGCAGCCCGACTGGGGGGTCTTACGAGCAGTACTTC
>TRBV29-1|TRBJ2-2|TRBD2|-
CSVIGTSGSTGELFF
TGCAGCGTTATTGGGACTAGCGGCAGCACCGGGGAGCTGTTTTTT
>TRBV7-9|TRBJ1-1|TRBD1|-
CASSPRQGMADDTEAFF
TGTGCCAGCAGCCCGAGACAGGGTATGGCGGACGACACTGAAGCTTTCTTT
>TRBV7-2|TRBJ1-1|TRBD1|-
CASSLNAGGVAEAFF
TGTGCCAGCAGCTTAAATGCAGGGGGCGTCGCTGAAGCTTTCTTT
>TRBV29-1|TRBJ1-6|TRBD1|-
CSATPWDRYLSYNSPLHF
TGCAGCGCTACCCCATGGGACAGGTACCTCTCCTATAATTCACCCCTCCACTTT
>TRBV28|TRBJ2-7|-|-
CASSFGARTDNYEQYF
TGTGCCAGCAGTTTTGGGGCCCGGACGGATAATTACGAGCAGTACTTC
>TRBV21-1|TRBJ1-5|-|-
CASSTGGTQPQHF
TGTGCCAGCAGCACAGGAGGGACTCAGCCCCAGCATTTT
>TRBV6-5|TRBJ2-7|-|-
CASKTLGGEQYF
TGTGCCAGCAAAACACTAGGGGGCGAGCAGTACTTC
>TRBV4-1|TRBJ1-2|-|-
CASSQEGTYGYTF
TGCGCCAGCAGCCAAGAGGGCACTTATGGCTACACCTTC
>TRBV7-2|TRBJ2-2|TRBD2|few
CASSLTSGWAGELFF
TGTGCCAGCAGCTTGACTAGCGGGTGGGCCGGGGAGCTGTTTTTT
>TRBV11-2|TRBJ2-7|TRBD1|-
CASSSIRGTGQTYEQYF
TGTGCCAGCAGCTCGATAAGGGGGACAGGTCAGACCTACGAGCAGTACTTC
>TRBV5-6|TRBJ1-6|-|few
CASSKTRSGDFNSPLHF
TGTGCCAGCAGCAAGACTCGATCCGGGGACTTTAATTCACCCCTCCACTTT
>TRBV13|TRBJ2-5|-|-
CASSLEGAWETQYF
TGTGCCAGCAGCTTAGAAGGGGCGTGGGAGACCCAGTACTTC
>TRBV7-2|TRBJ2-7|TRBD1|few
CASSLETGRSEQYF
TGTGCCAGCAGCTTGGAGACAGGGCGATCCGAGCAGTACTTC
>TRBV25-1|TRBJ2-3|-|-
CASSERASRSTDTQYF
TGTGCCAGCAGTGAGAGGGCTAGCCGTAGCACAGATACGCAGTATTTT
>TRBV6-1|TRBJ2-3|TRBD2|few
CASSRLAGGLDTQYF
TGTGCCAGCAGTAGACTAGCGGGGGGGCTGGATACGCAGTATTTT
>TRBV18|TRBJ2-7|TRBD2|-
CASSPSGGGSYEQYF
TGTGCCAGCTCACCGTCGGGAGGGGGCTCCTACGAGCAGTACTTC
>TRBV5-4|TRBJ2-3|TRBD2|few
CASSLGTSGENTDTQYF
TGTGCCAGCAGCTTGGGGACTAGCGGGGAGAACACAGATACGCAGTATTTT
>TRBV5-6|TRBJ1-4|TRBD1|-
CASSGGTGDNEKLFF
TGTGCCAGCAGCGGGGGGACAGGGGACAATGAAAAACTGTTTTTT
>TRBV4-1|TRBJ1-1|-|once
CASSPYAGEGVNTEAFF
TGCGCCAGCAGCCCCTACGCCGGGGAGGGCGTAAACACTGAAGCTTTCTTT
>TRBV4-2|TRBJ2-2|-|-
CASSPSYTGELFF
TGTGCCAGCAGCCCCTCTTACACCGGGGAGCTGTTTTTT
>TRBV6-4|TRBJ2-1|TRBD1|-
CASSVTDRAEQFF
TGTGCCAGCAGTGTTACCGACAGGGCTGAGCAGTTCTTC
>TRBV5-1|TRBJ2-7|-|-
CASSLGQQSYEQYF
TGCGCCAGCAGCTTGGGACAGCAAAGCTACGAGCAGTACTTC
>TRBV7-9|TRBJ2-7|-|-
CAIPRAYEQYF
TGTGCCATCCCGCGGGCCTACGAGCAGTACTTC